These 8 T cell receptor beta chains originate from one sample sequenced in a study of T cells in Graves' hyperthyroidism and ophthalmopathy. Amplification of TCR beta CDR3 regions used RNA as the template. The HTBI primer set was used in a first-round RT-PCR of the TCR CDR3. MiXCR was run by TCRdb on the multiplex PCR reads, yielding one entry per CDR3 protein. Of about 740,000 distinct CDR3 sequences listed, approximately 15% are singletons. The sequenced material came from blood. All receptors derive from a woman in her late teens or twenties with Graves' hyperthyroidism.

This clonotype was seen repeatedly, ten times or more. The genes are TRBV20-1 and TRBJ2-1; 7 nucleotides match TRBD2. J lost 4 bases, V lost 6 bases, and 6 bases had no gene match. Germline values: CDR1 DFQATT, CDR2 SNEGSKA (reference sequence). This CDR3 region has 13 residues. CDR3 nucleotides: TGCAGTGCCCCCACTAGCGTATACAATGAGCAGTTCTTC. Protein product: CSAPTSVYNEQFF.

This clonotype has ten or more counts. The rearrangement links TRBV6-1 to TRBJ2-3, with 14 bases lining up with TRBD2. The junction had 12 bases not matched to a gene; V was cut back by 8 bases and J by 8 bases. The CDR3 spans 16 residues. Germline V gene data show CDR1 as MNHNS and CDR2 as SASEGT. CDR3 loop: CASSTGLAGGGGTQYF. In nucleotides, the CDR3 is TGTGCCAGCTCCACCGGACTAGCGGGAGGAGGTGGTACGCAGTATTTT.

This clonotype was observed many times. The gene calls are TRBV6-6 and TRBJ2-3, with 7 bases aligning to TRBD1. In germline, CDR1 is MNHNY, CDR2 SVGAGI (reference sequence). The J segment lost 6 bases and the V segment lost 2 bases, leaving 11 bases of the junction unmatched. CDR3 length equals 16 residues. Here the CDR3 reads CASSYIRGRKGDTQYF. CDR3 nucleotide sequence: TGTGCCAGCAGTTACATAAGGGGGCGAAAAGGGGATACGCAGTATTTT.

The chain has TRBV9 and TRBJ2-1; possible D gene TRBD2, 5 bases. This CDR3 is built from 18 residues. Germline CDR1 and CDR2: SGDLS and YYNGEE. V gave up 1 base and J gave up 7 bases, with 24 bases separating them. CDR3 nucleotides: TGTGCCAGCAGCGTAAAGGAGTCGATTCGCGGGTTCGCTAATGAGCAGTTCTTC. Translated, it gives CASSVKESIRGFANEQFF.

This clonotype was found many times. The chain has TRBV3-1 and TRBJ2-1, with a tentative D call TRBD1 (6 bases). The ends were cut back, 3 bases at V and 4 bases at J, with 13 bases in the middle. The CDR3 extends over 15 amino acids. From germline, CDR1 is LGHDT and CDR2 YNNKEL (reference sequence). CDR3 sequence reads: CASSQGWGPYNEQFF. The CDR3 bases are TGTGCCAGCAGCCAGGGTTGGGGGCCTTACAATGAGCAGTTCTTC.

This clonotype was detected ten times or more. The CDR3 reads CASSLETHFSFDEQFF. The CDR3 DNA sequence: TGTGCCAGCAGCTTAGAGACACATTTTAGTTTCGATGAGCAGTTCTTC. The chain combines TRBV11-2 with TRBJ2-1; D gene uncertain. In germline, CDR1 is SGHAT, CDR2 FQNNGV. The CDR3 covers 16 residues. The V gene lost 0 bases and the J gene lost 8 bases, with 17 bases spanning the gap. Filled out from reference TRBV11-2 and TRBJ2-1, the complete variable domain reads EAGVAQSPRYKIIEKRQSVAFWCNPISGHATLYWYQQILGQGPKLLIQFQNNGVVDDSQLPKDRFSAERLKGVDSTLKIQPAKLEDSAVYLCASSLETHFSFDEQFFGPGTRLTVL.

About this clonotype itself: The conserved phenylalanine or tryptophan is not found at the CDR3 terminus, so this likely reflects a read error. The chain employs TRBV11-2 and TRBJ2-7, with D possibly matching TRBD2 (6 bases). Germline CDR1 reads SGHAT; CDR2 reads FQNNGV. The CDR3 is 14 residues long. Trimming left V 1 base short and J 0 bases short, with 7 bases between. CDR3 nucleotides: TGTGCCAGCAGCTTAGGTAGCGGCTCCTACGAGCAGTACCTC. It yields the protein CASSLGSGSYEQYL.

The V and J genes are TRBV20-1 and TRBJ2-5, with 7 bases matching TRBD1. Germline assignment: CDR1 DFQATT and CDR2 SNEGSKA (reference sequence). This CDR3 contains 14 residues. V lost 0 bases to trimming and J lost 2 bases; unmatched junction nucleotides: 3. This CDR3 reads CSARDTDRQETQYF. The CDR3 bases are TGCAGTGCTAGAGACACGGACAGGCAAGAGACCCAGTACTTC.